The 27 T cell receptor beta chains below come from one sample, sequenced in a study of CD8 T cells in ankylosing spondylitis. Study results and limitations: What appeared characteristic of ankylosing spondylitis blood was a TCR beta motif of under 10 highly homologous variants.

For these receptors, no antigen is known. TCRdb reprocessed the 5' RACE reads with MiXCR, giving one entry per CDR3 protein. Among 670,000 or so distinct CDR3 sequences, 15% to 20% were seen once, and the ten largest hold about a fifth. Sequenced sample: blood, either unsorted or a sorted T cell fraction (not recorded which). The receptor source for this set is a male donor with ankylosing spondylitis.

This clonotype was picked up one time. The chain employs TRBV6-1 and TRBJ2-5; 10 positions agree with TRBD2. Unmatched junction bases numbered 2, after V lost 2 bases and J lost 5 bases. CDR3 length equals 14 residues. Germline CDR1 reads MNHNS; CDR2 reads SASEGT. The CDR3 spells CASSELAGVETQYF. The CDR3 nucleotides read TGTGCCAGCAGTGAACTAGCGGGAGTTGAGACCCAGTACTTC.

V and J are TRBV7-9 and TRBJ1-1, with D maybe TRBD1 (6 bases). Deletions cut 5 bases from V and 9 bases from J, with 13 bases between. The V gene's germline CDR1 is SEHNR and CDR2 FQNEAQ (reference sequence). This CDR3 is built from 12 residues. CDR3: CASSPRGRKAFF. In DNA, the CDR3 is TGTGCCAGCAGCCCCCGGGGGCGAAAAGCTTTCTTT.

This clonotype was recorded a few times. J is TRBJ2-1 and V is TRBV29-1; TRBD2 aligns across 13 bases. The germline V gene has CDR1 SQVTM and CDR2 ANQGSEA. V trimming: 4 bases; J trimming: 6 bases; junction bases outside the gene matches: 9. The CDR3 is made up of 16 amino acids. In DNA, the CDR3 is TGCAGCGTTGGCCGCGGGACTAGCGGGAACTTCAATGAGCAGTTCTTC. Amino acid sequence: CSVGRGTSGNFNEQFF.

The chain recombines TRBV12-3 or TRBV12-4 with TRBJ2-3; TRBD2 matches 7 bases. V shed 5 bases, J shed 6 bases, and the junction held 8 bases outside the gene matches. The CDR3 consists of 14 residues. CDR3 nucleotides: TGTGCCAGCAGTATATCGGGGGGACGGGATACGCAGTATTTT. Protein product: CASSISGGRDTQYF.

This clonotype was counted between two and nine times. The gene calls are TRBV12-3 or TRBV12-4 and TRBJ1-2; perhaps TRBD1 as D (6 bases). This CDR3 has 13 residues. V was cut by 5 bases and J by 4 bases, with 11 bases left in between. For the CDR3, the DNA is TGTGCCAGCAGTACCCGACAGGTCTATGGCTACACCTTC. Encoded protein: CASSTRQVYGYTF.

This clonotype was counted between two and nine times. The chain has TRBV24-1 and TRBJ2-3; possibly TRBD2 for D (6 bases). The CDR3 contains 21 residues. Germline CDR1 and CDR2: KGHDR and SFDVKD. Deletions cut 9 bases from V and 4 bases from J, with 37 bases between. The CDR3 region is CATLETTTEGPEWMGADTQYF. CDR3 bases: TGTGCCACCTTAGAGACTACTACGGAGGGTCCAGAATGGATGGGTGCAGATACGCAGTATTTT.

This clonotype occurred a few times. Here the CDR3 DNA reads TGTGCCAGCACCCCCATTGGGGGGAACACTGAAGCTTTCTTT. Encoded protein: CASTPIGGNTEAFF. The rearrangement links TRBV27 to TRBJ1-1, with D possibly matching TRBD1 (5 bases). Looked up from germline, CDR1 is MNHEY and CDR2 is SMNVEV (reference sequence). The CDR3 contains 14 residues. V was cut by 7 bases and J by 1 base, with 13 bases left in between.

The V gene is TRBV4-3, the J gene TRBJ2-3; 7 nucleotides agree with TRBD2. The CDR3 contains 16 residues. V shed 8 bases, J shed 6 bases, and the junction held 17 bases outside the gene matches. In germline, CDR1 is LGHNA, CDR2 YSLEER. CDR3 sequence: CASPQSASGPPDTQYF. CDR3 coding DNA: TGCGCCAGCCCCCAAAGCGCTAGCGGCCCCCCCGATACGCAGTATTTT.

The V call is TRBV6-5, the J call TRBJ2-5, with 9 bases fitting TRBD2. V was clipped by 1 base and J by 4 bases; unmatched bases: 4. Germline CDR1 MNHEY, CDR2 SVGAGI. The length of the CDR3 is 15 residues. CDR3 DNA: TGTGCCAGCAGTTACTGGGCGGGGGGGCTAGAGACCCAGTACTTC. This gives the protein CASSYWAGGLETQYF.

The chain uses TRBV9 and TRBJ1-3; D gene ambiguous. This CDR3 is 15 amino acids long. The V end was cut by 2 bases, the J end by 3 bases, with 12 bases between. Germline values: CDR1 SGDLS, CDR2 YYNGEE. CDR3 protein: CASSVTGGFGNTIYF. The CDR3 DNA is TGTGCCAGCAGCGTGACGGGAGGGTTTGGAAACACCATATATTTT.

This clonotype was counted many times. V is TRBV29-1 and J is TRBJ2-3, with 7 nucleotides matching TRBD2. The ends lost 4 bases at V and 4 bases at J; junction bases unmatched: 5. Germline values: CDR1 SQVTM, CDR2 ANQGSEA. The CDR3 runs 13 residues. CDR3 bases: TGCAGCGTTGGCGGGAGTGGCGCAGATACGCAGTATTTT. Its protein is CSVGGSGADTQYF.

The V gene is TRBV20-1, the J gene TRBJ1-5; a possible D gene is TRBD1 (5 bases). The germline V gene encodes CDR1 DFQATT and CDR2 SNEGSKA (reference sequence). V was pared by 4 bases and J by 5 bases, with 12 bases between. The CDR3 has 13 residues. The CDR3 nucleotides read TGCAGTGCTACCTCGACGGGGGATCAGCCCCAGCATTTT. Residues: CSATSTGDQPQHF.

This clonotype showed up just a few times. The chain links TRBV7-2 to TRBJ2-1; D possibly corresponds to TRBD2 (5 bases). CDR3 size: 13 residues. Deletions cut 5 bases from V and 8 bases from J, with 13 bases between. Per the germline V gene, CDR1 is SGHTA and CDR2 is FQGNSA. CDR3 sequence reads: CASSTRTRDEQFF. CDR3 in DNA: TGTGCCAGCAGCACCCGGACTCGGGATGAGCAGTTCTTC.

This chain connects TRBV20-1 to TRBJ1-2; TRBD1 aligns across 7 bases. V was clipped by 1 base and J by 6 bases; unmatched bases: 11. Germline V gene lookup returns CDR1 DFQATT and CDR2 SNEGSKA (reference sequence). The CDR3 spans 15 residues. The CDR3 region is CSARVPGGSPNGYTF. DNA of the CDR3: TGCAGTGCTAGAGTACCAGGGGGGTCTCCTAATGGCTACACCTTC.

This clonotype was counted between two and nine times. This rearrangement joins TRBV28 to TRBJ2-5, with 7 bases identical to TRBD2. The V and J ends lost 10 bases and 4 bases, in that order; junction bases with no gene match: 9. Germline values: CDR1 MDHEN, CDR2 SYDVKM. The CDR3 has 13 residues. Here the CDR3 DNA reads TGTGCCAACCGTCCCGCGGGAGCAGAGACCCAGTACTTC. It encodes CANRPAGAETQYF. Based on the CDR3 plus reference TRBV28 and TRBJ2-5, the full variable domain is DVKVTQSSRYLVKRTGEKVFLECVQDMDHENMFWYRQDPGLGLRLIYFSYDVKMKEKGDIPEGYSVSREKKERFSLILESASTNQTSMYLCANRPAGAETQYFGPGTRLLVL.

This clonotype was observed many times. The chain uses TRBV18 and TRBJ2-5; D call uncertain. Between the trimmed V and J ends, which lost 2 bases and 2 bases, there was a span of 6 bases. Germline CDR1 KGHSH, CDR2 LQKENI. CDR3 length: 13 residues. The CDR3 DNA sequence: TGTGCCAGCTCACCATTGGGGCAAGAGACCCAGTACTTC. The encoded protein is CASSPLGQETQYF.

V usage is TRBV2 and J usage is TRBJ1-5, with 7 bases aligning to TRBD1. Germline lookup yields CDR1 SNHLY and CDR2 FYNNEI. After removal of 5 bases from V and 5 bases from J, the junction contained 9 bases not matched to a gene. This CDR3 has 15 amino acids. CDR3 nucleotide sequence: TGTGCCAGCAGTCTCATACAGACAGGGTATCAGCCCCAGCATTTT. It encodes CASSLIQTGYQPQHF.

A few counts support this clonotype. CDR3 DNA: TGCAGTGCTACACTGGTGTACGAGCAGTACTTC. Translation gives CSATLVYEQYF. The rearrangement uses TRBV20-1 and TRBJ2-7; no firm D call. The CDR3 sequence is 11 residues long. The germline CDR1 and CDR2 sequences are DFQATT and SNEGSKA (reference sequence). Trimming took 4 bases from V and 4 from J, leaving 8 bases between them.

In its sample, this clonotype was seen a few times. The CDR3 DNA is TGTGCCAGCTCGGGACAGAGGGGGGAGAACACTGAAGCTTTCTTT. Translated, it gives CASSGQRGENTEAFF. This chain uses TRBV18 with TRBJ1-1, with 7 bases identical to TRBD1. The V and J ends lost 6 bases and 1 base, in that order; junction bases with no gene match: 8. CDR1 is KGHSH and CDR2 is LQKENI in the germline V gene. CDR3 size: 15 residues. The entire variable domain, with the rest obtained from reference TRBV18 and TRBJ1-1, is as follows: NAGVMQNPRHLVRRRGQEARLRCSPMKGHSHVYWYRQLPEEGLKFMVYLQKENIIDESGMPKERFSAEFPKEGPSILRIQQVVRGDSAAYFCASSGQRGENTEAFFGQGTRLTVV.

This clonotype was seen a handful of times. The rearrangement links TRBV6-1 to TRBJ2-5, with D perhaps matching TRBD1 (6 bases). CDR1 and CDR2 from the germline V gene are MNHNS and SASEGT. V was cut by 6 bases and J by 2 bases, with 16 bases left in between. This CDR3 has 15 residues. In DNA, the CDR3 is TGTGCCAGCAGCCCACCCTACAGGGCACAAGAGACCCAGTACTTC. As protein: CASSPPYRAQETQYF.

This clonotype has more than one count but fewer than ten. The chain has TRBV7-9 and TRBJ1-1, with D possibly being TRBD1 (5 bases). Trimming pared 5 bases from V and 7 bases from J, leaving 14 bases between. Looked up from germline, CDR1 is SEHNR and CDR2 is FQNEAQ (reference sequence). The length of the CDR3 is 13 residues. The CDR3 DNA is TGTGCCAGCAGCCCCCGACAGTGGCTTGAAGCTTTCTTT. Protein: CASSPRQWLEAFF. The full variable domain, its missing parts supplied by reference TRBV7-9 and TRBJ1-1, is DTGVSQNPRHKITKRGQNVTFRCDPISEHNRLYWYRQTLGQGPEFLTYFQNEAQLEKSRLLSDRFSAERPKGSFSTLEIQRTEQGDSAMYLCASSPRQWLEAFFGQGTRLTVV.

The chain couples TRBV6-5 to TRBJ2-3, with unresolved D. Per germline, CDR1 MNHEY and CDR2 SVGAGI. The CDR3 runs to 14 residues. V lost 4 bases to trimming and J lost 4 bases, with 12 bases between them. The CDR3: CASSSPKLADTQYF. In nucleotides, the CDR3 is TGTGCCAGCAGTTCACCTAAACTGGCAGATACGCAGTATTTT.

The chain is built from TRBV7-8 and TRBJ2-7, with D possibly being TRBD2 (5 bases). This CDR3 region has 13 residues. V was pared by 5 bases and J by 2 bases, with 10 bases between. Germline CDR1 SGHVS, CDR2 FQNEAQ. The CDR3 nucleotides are TGTGCCAGCAGCATGGACTGGACCTACGAGCAGTACTTC. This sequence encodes CASSMDWTYEQYF.

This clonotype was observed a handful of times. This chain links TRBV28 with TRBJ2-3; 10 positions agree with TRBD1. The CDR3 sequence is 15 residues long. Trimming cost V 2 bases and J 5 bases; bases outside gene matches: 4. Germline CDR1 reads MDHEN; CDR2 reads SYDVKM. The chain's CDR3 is CASSLGDRGRDTQYF. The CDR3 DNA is TGTGCCAGCAGTTTAGGGGACAGGGGCCGAGATACGCAGTATTTT.

The CDR3 here is CASSPLGKTLINYGYTF. CDR3 sequence (DNA): TGTGCCAGCAGTCCCTTAGGCAAGACCCTAATCAATTATGGCTACACCTTC. V and J are TRBV27 and TRBJ1-2, with D hard to call. V dropped 5 bases and J dropped 5 bases, with 24 bases sitting between them. Germline V gene lookup returns CDR1 MNHEY and CDR2 SMNVEV (reference sequence). The CDR3 is made up of 17 amino acids.

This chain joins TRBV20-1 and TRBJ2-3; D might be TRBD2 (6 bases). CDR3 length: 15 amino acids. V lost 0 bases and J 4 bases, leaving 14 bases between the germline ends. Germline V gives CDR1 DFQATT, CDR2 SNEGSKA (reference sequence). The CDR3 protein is CSARDRRGRADTQYF. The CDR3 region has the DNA TGCAGTGCTAGAGATCGGCGGGGACGGGCAGATACGCAGTATTTT.

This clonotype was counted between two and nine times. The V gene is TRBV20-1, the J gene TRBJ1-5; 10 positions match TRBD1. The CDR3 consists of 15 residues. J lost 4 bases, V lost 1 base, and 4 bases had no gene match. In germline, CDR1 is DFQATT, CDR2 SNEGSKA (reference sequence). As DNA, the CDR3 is TGCAGTGCTAGAGTGCCGGACAGGGGGAATCAGCCCCAGCATTTT. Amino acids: CSARVPDRGNQPQHF.